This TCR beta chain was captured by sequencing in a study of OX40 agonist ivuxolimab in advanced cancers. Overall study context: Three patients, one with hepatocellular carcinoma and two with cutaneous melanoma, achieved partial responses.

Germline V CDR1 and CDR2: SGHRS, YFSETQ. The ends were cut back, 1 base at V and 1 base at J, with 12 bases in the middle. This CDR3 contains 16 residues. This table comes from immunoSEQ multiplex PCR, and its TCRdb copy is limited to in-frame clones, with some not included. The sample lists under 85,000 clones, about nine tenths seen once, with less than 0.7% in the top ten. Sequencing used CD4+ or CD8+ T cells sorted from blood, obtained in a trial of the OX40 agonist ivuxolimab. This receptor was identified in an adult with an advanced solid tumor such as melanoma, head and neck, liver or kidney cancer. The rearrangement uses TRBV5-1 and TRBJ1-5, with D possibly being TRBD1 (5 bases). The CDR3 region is CASSLFPAGSNQPQHF. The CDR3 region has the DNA TGCGCCAGCAGCTTGTTTCCGGCAGGGAGCAATCAGCCCCAGCATTTT.